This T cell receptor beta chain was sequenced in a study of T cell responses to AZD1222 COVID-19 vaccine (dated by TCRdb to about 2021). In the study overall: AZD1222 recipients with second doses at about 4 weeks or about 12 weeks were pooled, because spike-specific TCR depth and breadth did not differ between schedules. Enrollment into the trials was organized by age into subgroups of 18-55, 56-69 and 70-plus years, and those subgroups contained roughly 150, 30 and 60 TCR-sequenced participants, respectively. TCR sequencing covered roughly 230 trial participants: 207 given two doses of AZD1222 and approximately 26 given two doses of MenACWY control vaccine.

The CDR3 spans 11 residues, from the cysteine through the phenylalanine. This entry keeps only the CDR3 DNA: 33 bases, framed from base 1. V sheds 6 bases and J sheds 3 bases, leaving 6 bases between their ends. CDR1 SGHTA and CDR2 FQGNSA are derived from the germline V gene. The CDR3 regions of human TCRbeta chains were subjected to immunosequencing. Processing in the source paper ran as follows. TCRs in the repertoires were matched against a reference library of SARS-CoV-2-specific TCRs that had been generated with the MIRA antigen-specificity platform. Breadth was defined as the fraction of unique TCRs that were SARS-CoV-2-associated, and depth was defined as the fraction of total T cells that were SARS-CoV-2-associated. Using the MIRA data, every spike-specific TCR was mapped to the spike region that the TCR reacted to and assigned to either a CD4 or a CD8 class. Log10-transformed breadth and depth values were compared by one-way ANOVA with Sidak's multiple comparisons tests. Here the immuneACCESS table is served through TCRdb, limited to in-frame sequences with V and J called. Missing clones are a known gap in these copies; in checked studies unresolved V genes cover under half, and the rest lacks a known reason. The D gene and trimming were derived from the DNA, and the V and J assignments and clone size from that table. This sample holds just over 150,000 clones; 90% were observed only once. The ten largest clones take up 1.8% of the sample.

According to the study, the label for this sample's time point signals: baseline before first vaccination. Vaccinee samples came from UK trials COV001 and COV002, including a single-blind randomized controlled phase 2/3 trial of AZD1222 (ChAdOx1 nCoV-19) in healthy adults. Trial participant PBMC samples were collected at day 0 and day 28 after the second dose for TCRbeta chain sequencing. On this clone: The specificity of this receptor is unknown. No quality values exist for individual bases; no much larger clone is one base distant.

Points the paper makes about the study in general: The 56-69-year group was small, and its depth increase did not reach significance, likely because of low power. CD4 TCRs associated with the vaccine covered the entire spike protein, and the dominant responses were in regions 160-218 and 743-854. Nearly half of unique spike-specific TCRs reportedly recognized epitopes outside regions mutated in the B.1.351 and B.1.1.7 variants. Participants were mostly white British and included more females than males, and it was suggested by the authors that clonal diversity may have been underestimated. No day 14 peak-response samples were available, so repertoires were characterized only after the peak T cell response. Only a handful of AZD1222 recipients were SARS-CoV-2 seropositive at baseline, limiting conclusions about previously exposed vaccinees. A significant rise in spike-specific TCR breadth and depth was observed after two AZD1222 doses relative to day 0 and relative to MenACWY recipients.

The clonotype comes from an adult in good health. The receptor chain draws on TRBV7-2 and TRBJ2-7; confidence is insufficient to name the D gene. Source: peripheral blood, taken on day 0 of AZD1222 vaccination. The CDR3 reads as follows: CASSIDYEQYF. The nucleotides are TGTGCCAGCAGTATAGACTACGAGCAGTACTTC.